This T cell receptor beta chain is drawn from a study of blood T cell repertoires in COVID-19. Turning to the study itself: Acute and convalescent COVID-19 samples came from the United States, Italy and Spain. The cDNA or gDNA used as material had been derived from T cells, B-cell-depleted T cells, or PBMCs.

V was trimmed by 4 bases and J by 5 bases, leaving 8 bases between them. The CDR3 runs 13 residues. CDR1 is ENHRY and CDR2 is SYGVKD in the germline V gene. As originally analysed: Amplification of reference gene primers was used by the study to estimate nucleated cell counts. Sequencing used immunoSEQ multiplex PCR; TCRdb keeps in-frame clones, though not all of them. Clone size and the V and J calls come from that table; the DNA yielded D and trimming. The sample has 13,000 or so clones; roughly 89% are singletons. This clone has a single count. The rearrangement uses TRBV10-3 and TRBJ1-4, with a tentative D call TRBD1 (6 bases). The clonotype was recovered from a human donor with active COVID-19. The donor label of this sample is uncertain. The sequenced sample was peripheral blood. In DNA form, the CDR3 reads TGTGCCATCAGTGGGGGGACAAATGAAAAACTGTTTTTT. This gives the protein CAISGGTNEKLFF.